These 7 T cell receptor beta chains originate from one sample sequenced in a study of OX40 agonist ivuxolimab in advanced cancers. Profiling relied on immunoSEQ multiplex PCR, and the TCRdb table lists in-frame clones only, not all of them. The sample records about 95,000 clones, about 85% being singletons. The specimen was CD4+ or CD8+ T cells sorted from blood, collected in a trial of the OX40 agonist ivuxolimab. Receptor source: an adult with an advanced solid tumor such as melanoma, head and neck, liver or kidney cancer.

The chain links TRBV7-2 to TRBJ2-7; D tentatively reads TRBD1 or TRBD2 (6 bases each). V was trimmed by 5 bases and J by 1 base, leaving 18 bases between them. This CDR3 is 16 amino acids long. In germline, CDR1 is SGHTA, CDR2 FQGNSA. The CDR3 coding sequence is TGTGCCAGCAGCCCACAGGGACGGGGAGGATCCTACGAGCAGTACTTC. Translation gives CASSPQGRGGSYEQYF.

The J gene is TRBJ2-1, the V gene TRBV4-2, with unresolved D. Germline V gene sequence: CDR1 LGHNA, CDR2 YNFKEQ. The CDR3 is 10 residues long. The V end was cut by 1 base, the J end by 9 bases, with 1 base between. The CDR3 loop reads CASSQGEQFF. Written as DNA, the CDR3 is TGTGCCAGCAGCCAAGGTGAGCAGTTCTTC.

The V call is TRBV7-9, the J call TRBJ2-1; 9 nucleotides agree with TRBD1. After removal of 5 bases from V and 5 bases from J, the junction contained 13 bases not matched to a gene. The CDR3 totals 17 residues. The germline gives CDR1 SEHNR, CDR2 FQNEAQ (reference sequence). The CDR3 here is CASSPTLGTGLNNEQFF. The DNA of the CDR3 is TGTGCCAGCAGCCCTACACTCGGGACAGGGTTGAACAATGAGCAGTTCTTC.

CDR3 loop: CASSSNNLRGRGQYF. The CDR3 bases are TGTGCCAGCAGTTCGAACAACCTGCGAGGCAGAGGGCAGTATTTT. The rearrangement links TRBV28 to TRBJ2-3; no definite D call. CDR3 length: 15 amino acids. Germline-derived CDR1 and CDR2 are MDHEN and SYDVKM. V was clipped by 4 bases and J by 11 bases, with 22 bases between them.

The chain combines TRBV15 with TRBJ1-4, with 7 bases matching TRBD1. CDR1 is LNHNV, CDR2 YYDKDF, per germline (reference sequence). Trimming at V came to 5 bases and at J to 11 bases, leaving 14 bases not matched to a gene. The CDR3 runs to 15 residues. The CDR3 protein is CATSRTGTEVEKLFF. The CDR3 coding sequence is TGTGCCACCAGCCGGACGGGGACAGAGGTAGAGAAACTGTTTTTT. The whole variable domain, filled in from reference TRBV15 and TRBJ1-4, reads DAMVIQNPRYQVTQFGKPVTLSCSQTLNHNVMYWYQQKSSQAPKLLFHYYDKDFNNEADTPDNFQSRRPNTSFCFLDIRSPGLGDTAMYLCATSRTGTEVEKLFFGSGTQLSVL.

This clone has more than one count but fewer than ten. This chain joins TRBV6-1 and TRBJ2-7; TRBD2 matches 7 bases. Germline V gene lookup returns CDR1 MNHNS and CDR2 SASEGT. The V and J ends lost 6 bases and 2 bases, in that order; junction bases with no gene match: 10. The length of the CDR3 is 15 residues. The CDR3 nucleotides read TGTGCCAGCAGAAGAAATAGCGGGTTAACCTACGAGCAGTACTTC. Encoded protein: CASRRNSGLTYEQYF.

The chain couples TRBV6-1 to TRBJ2-7, with D perhaps matching TRBD2 (6 bases). The CDR3 consists of 13 residues. Trimming pared 8 bases from V and 6 bases from J, leaving 17 bases between. Germline assignment: CDR1 MNHNS and CDR2 SASEGT. The CDR3 sequence: CASAGSGLGEQYF. As DNA, the CDR3 is TGTGCCAGCGCGGGGTCGGGGTTGGGCGAGCAGTACTTC.